This TCR beta chain was documented in a study of cytomegalovirus exposure and HLA in healthy donors. Trimming cost V 5 bases and J 3 bases, with 7 bases left between them. The germline gives CDR1 SGHTA, CDR2 FQGTGA. This CDR3 has 13 amino acids. The PCR ran on 60 Vbeta and 13 Jbeta primers. Using immunoSEQ multiplex PCR, the repertoire was profiled, and TCRdb retains in-frame clones only, with some absent. The sample comprises 200,000 to 250,000 clones, over 70% of which are singletons, and less than 3% rests with the top ten. Sequencing input: PBMCs. V is TRBV7-3 and J is TRBJ2-2, with D unclear. This sequence originates from a woman in her sixties or seventies in good health and CMV-seropositive. For the CDR3, the DNA is TGTGCCAGCAGCCTTGACTACACCGGGGAGCTGTTTTTT. This sequence encodes CASSLDYTGELFF.